This TCR beta chain comes out of a study of beta chain features in type 1 diabetes. This CDR3 comprises 13 residues. Germline V gene lookup returns CDR1 MNHNS and CDR2 SASEGT. Trimming stripped 8 bases from V and 7 bases from J, with 15 bases between. Isolated RNA was reverse transcribed in full, so expressed TCRB transcripts were sequenced. Clones were sequenced by immunoSEQ multiplex PCR, and TCRdb holds only the in-frame ones, with some missing. This sample has some 150,000 clones; roughly 10% occur once, and the top ten carry 0.65%. CD4+ naive, central memory, regulatory and stem cell-like memory cells were sorted via CD45RO/CCR7/CD25/CD127/CD95/CD27.

The chain has TRBV6-1 and TRBJ2-1; maybe TRBD1 (5 bases). Source material: central memory CD4+ T cells from blood. The TCR originated in a woman aged 40 to 50 in good health. In nucleotides, the CDR3 is TGTGCCAGCGCGACAGCTCCTACTAATGAGCAGTTCTTC. Amino acids: CASATAPTNEQFF.